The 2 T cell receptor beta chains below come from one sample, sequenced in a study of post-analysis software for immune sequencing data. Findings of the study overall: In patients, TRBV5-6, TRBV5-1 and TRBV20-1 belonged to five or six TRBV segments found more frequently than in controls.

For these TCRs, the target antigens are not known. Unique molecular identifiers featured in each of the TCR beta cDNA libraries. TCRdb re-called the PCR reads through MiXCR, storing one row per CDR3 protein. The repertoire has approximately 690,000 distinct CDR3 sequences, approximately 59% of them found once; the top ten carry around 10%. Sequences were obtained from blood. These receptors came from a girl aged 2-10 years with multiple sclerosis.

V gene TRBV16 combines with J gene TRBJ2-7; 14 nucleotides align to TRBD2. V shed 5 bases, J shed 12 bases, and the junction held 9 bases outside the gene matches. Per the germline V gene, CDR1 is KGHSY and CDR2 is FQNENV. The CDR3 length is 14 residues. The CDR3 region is CASSAGTSGSSPYF. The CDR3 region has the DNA TGTGCCAGCAGCGCCGGGACTAGCGGGAGTTCGCCGTACTTC.

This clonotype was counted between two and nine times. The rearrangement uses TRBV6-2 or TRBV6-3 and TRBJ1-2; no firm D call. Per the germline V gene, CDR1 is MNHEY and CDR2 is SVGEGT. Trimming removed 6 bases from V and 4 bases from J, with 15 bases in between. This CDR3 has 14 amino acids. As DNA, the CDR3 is TGTGCCAGCAGGACTAAGGGTCGGAGCTATGGCTACACCTTC. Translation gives CASRTKGRSYGYTF.